This TCR beta chain stems from a study of T cells expressing NK-cell markers. The CDR3 runs to 12 residues. Per the germline V gene, CDR1 is SGHRS and CDR2 is YFSETQ. TCRdb reprocessed the 5' RACE reads, with one entry per CDR3 protein and no DNA. The sample's table shows a few hundred thousand distinct CDR3 sequences. The TCR comes from a man aged 18-70 years in good health. This sequence joins TRBV5-1 and TRBJ2-1. Sequenced: blood T cells: a sorted CD56 or NKG2C T cell subset, CD4+ or CD8+ T cells, or bulk PBMC T cells (not recorded which). The chain's CDR3 is CASSLDTLEQFF.